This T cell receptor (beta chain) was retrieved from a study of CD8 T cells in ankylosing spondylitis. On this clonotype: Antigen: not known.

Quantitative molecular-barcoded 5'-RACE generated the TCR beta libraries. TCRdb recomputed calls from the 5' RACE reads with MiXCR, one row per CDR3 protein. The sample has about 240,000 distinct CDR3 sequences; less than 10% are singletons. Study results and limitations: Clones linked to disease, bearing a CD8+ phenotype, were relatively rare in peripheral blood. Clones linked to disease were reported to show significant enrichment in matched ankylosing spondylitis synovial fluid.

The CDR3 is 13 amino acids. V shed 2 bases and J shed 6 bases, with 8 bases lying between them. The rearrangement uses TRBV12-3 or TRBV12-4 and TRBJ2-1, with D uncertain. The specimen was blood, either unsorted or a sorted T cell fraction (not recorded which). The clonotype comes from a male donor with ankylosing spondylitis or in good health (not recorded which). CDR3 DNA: TGTGCCAGCAGTTTAAGAGGAGTCAATGAGCAGTTCTTC. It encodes CASSLRGVNEQFF.